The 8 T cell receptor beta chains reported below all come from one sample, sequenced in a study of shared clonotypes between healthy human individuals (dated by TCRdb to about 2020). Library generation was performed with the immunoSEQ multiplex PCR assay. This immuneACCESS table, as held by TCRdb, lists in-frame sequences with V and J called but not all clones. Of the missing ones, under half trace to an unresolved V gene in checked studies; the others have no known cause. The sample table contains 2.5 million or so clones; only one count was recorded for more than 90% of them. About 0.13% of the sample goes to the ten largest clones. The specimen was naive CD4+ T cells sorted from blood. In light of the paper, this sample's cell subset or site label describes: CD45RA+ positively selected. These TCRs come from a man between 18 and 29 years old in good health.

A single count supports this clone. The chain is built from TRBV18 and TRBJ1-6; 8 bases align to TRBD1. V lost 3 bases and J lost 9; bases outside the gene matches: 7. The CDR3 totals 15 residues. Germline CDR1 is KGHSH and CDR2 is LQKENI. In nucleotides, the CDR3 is TGTGCCAGCTCACCTCCAGGGGGCGGCGGTTCACCCCTCCACTTT. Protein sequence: CASSPPGGGGSPLHF.

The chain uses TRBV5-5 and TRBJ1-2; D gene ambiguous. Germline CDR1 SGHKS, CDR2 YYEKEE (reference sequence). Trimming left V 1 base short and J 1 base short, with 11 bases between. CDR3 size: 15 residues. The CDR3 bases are TGTGCCAGCAGCTTGTGGCAGGCCATTAACTATGGCTACACCTTC. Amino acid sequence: CASSLWQAINYGYTF.

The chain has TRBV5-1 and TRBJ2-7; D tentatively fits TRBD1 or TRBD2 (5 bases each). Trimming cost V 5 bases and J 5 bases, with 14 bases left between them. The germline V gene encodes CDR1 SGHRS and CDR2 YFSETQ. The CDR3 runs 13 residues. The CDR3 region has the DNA TGCGCCAGCAGGAGGGGACGAGACGACGAGCAGTACTTC. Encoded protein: CASRRGRDDEQYF. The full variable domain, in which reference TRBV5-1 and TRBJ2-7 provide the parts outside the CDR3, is KAGVTQTPRYLIKTRGQQVTLSCSPISGHRSVSWYQQTPGQGLQFLFEYFSETQRNKGNFPGRFSGRQFSNSRSEMNVSTLELGDSALYLCASRRGRDDEQYFGPGTRLTVT.

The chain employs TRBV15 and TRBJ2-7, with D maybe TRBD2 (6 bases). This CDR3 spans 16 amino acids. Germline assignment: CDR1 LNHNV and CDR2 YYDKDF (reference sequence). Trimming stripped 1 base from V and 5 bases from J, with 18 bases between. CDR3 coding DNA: TGTGCCACCAGCAGAGGGGGGGTTATGGAGAGCCACGAGCAGTACTTC. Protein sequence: CATSRGGVMESHEQYF.

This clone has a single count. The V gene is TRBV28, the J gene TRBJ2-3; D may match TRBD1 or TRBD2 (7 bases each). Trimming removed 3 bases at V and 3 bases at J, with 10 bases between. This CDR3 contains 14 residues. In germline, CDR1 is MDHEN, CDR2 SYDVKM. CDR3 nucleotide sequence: TGTGCCAGCAGTTTCAGGGGGGGAACAGATACGCAGTATTTT. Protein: CASSFRGGTDTQYF. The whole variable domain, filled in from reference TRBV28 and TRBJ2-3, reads DVKVTQSSRYLVKRTGEKVFLECVQDMDHENMFWYRQDPGLGLRLIYFSYDVKMKEKGDIPEGYSVSREKKERFSLILESASTNQTSMYLCASSFRGGTDTQYFGPGTRLTVL.

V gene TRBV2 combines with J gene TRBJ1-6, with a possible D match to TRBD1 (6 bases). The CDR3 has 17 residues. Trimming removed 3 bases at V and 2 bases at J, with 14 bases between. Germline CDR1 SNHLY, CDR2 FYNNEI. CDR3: CASSDRGFLPYNSPLHF. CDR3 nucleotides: TGTGCCAGCAGTGACAGGGGTTTTTTGCCCTATAATTCACCCCTCCACTTT.

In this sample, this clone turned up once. CDR3 protein: CASSLDLAATGELFF. The CDR3 coding sequence is TGTGCCAGCAGCTTGGACCTAGCGGCCACCGGGGAGCTGTTTTTT. The rearrangement joins TRBV6-5 to TRBJ2-2; 7 bases map to TRBD2. The CDR3 runs 15 residues. Trimming removed 6 bases from V and 4 bases from J; junction bases left unmatched: 8. From germline, CDR1 is MNHEY and CDR2 SVGAGI.

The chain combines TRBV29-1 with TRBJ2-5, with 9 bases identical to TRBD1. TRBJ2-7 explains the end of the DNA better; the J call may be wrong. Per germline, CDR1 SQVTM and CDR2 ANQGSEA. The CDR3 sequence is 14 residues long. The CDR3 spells CSVEQLDRGYEQYF. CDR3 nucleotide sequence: TGCAGCGTTGAGCAACTGGACAGGGGTTACGAGCAGTACTTC.